Below, 30 T cell receptor beta chains from the same sample are listed, as sequenced in a study of CD4 and CD8 cells across lung adenocarcinoma regions. A single record per CDR3 protein comes from TCRdb applying MiXCR to the PCR reads. The sample includes approximately 3,500 distinct CDR3 sequences, approximately 56% seen only once; the top ten take less than 25%. The sample was CD4+ T cells from the margin of a lung tumor. Receptors originate from a female donor with lung adenocarcinoma. The CD4 and CD8 labels of this study may be unreliable.

This clonotype is judged medium-sized. The chain has TRBV12-3 or TRBV12-4 and TRBJ1-2; a possible D gene is TRBD1 (5 bases). CDR3 length: 14 amino acids. Trimming cost V 3 bases and J 8 bases, with 16 bases left between them. DNA of the CDR3: TGTGCCAGCAGTTTTCGGACAATTATTTCCGGCTACACCTTC. Its translation is CASSFRTIISGYTF.

The chain uses TRBV5-1 and TRBJ1-4, with 7 bases identical to TRBD1. V dropped 2 bases and J dropped 4; count of bases not matched to a gene: 8. From germline, CDR1 is SGHRS and CDR2 YFSETQ. The CDR3 has 16 residues. CDR3 region: CASSLRQQGNNEKLFF. CDR3 bases: TGCGCCAGCAGCTTACGACAACAGGGGAATAATGAAAAACTGTTTTTT.

The J gene is TRBJ2-3, the V gene TRBV30, with 8 bases lining up with TRBD2. Germline V gene data show CDR1 as GTSNPN and CDR2 as SVGIG (reference sequence). CDR3 size: 16 residues. J gave up 4 bases and V 0 bases, and 9 bases lay outside the gene matches. The CDR3 sequence: CAWSVRSGSWADTQYF. The CDR3 nucleotides are TGTGCCTGGAGTGTACGAAGCGGGAGTTGGGCAGATACGCAGTATTTT.

The chain joins TRBV12-3 or TRBV12-4 to TRBJ2-1; D remains unclear. This CDR3 spans 14 amino acids. Trimming left V 1 base short and J 8 bases short, with 12 bases between. The CDR3 protein is CASSLVVARYEQFF. CDR3 sequence (DNA): TGTGCCAGCAGTTTAGTAGTTGCGAGGTATGAGCAGTTCTTC.

The chain combines TRBV6-1 with TRBJ2-1, with D possibly being TRBD1 (8 bases). The CDR3 is 14 residues long. The V gene's germline CDR1 is MNHNS and CDR2 SASEGT. V was clipped by 7 bases and J by 6 bases, with 16 bases between them. The CDR3 loop is CASNRGGEGNEQFF. CDR3 DNA: TGTGCCAGCAACAGGGGGGGGGAGGGCAATGAGCAGTTCTTC.

This chain links TRBV6-1 with TRBJ1-2, with 10 positions matching TRBD1. The CDR3 contains 14 residues. The trim removed 5 bases at V and 8 bases at J, leaving 8 bases unmatched. Germline values: CDR1 MNHNS, CDR2 SASEGT. In DNA, the CDR3 is TGTGCCAGCAGTACCACCGGGACAGGGGACGGCTACACCTTC. The encoded protein is CASSTTGTGDGYTF.

This chain links TRBV6-1 with TRBJ1-1; the match to TRBD1 covers 7 bases. J lost 8 bases, V lost 5 bases, and 8 bases had no gene match. Germline lookup yields CDR1 MNHNS and CDR2 SASEGT. The CDR3 consists of 13 residues. The chain's CDR3 is CASSPAGTAEAFF. CDR3 bases: TGTGCCAGCAGTCCCGCCGGGACAGCAGAAGCTTTCTTT.

The V call is TRBV20-1, the J call TRBJ1-5, with 10 bases fitting TRBD1. V lost 5 bases, J lost 5 bases, and 6 bases stayed unmatched. CDR3 size: 14 residues. Germline values: CDR1 DFQATT, CDR2 SNEGSKA (reference sequence). Here the CDR3 reads CSAAGTGDHQPQHF. CDR3 nucleotide sequence: TGCAGTGCTGCCGGGACAGGGGATCATCAGCCCCAGCATTTT.

The table lists this clonotype with a few counts. The chain links TRBV28 to TRBJ1-2; D is possibly TRBD1 (5 bases). The CDR3 extends over 15 amino acids. V gave up 1 base and J gave up 7 bases, with 16 bases separating them. Germline V gene lookup returns CDR1 MDHEN and CDR2 SYDVKM. The CDR3, as DNA: TGTGCCAGCAGTTTATCCTCCCCCGGGACCAGTGGCTACACCTTC. Its translation: CASSLSSPGTSGYTF.

Only a few counts were recorded for this clonotype. The chain links TRBV12-3 or TRBV12-4 to TRBJ1-1; 8 bases are shared with TRBD1. V lost 2 bases, J lost 4 bases, and 6 bases stayed unmatched. There are 15 residues in the CDR3. CDR3 sequence: CASSLWGQGATEAFF. The CDR3 DNA reads as TGTGCCAGCAGTTTATGGGGTCAGGGGGCCACTGAAGCTTTCTTT.

A note on this clonotype: An end of the junction does not agree with germline; a read error may underlie this. The gene calls are TRBV6-1 and TRBJ2-3, with 7 bases matching TRBD2. The CDR3 spans 14 residues. CDR1 and CDR2 from the germline V gene are MNHNS and SASEGT. DNA for the CDR3: TGTGCCGGCTTGGGGGGGAGTGCAACAGAGACCCAGTATTTC. It codes for CAGLGGSATETQYF.

Note on this clonotype: A much larger clone sits a single nucleotide away, making a read error possible. The chain joins TRBV6-1 to TRBJ2-1, with D maybe TRBD1 (6 bases). The J call is in doubt because the DNA end fits TRBJ2-7 better. CDR1 is MNHNS, CDR2 SASEGT, per germline. The CDR3 runs 15 residues. CDR3 nucleotides: TGTGCCAGCACCCCGGTCAGGGGCGCCTACAATGAGCAGTACTTC. This encodes CASTPVRGAYNEQYF.

This clonotype was counted a few times. The chain recombines TRBV24-1 with TRBJ2-3, with D perhaps matching TRBD2 (6 bases). The CDR3 is 14 residues long. From germline, CDR1 is KGHDR and CDR2 SFDVKD. V was cut by 5 bases and J by 4 bases, with 12 bases left in between. CDR3 residues: CATSVEGGADTQYF. The CDR3 DNA reads as TGTGCCACCAGTGTAGAGGGAGGCGCAGATACGCAGTATTTT.

Details on this clonotype: An end of the junction differs from the germline gene, which may be a read error. V usage is TRBV5-1 and J usage is TRBJ2-3, with no clear D. This CDR3 spans 14 amino acids. Germline CDR1 is SGHRS and CDR2 is YFSETQ. The DNA for the CDR3 is TGCGCCGGCAGCCAGGCGGTGAGCACAGAGGCGCAGTATTTT. Residues: CAGSQAVSTEAQYF.

In this sample, this clonotype is medium-sized (0.01 to 0.1%). The CDR3 DNA sequence: TGCGCCAGCAGCCAAGGGATTATAGAGAGGAATGAGCAGTTCTTC. Amino acids: CASSQGIIERNEQFF. The chain links TRBV4-1 to TRBJ2-1; D remains unclear. This CDR3 is 15 amino acids long. The germline V and J ends were trimmed by 1 base and 7 bases, with 14 bases remaining between them. The V gene's germline CDR1 is MGHRA and CDR2 YSYEKL.

This rearrangement joins TRBV6-5 to TRBJ2-7, with 7 bases fitting TRBD2. CDR3 length equals 13 residues. The germline CDR1 and CDR2 sequences are MNHEY and SVGAGI. Germline trimming cut 5 bases from V and 4 bases from J; bases unmatched to any gene: 5. The chain's CDR3 is CASSTSAQYEQYF. The CDR3 DNA sequence: TGTGCCAGCAGTACTAGCGCACAATACGAGCAGTACTTC.

This clonotype was found once. The chain carries TRBV6-1 and TRBJ2-1; possible D gene TRBD1, 6 bases. The V gene's germline CDR1 is MNHNS and CDR2 SASEGT. The CDR3 loop spans 15 amino acids. V was pared by 4 bases and J by 10 bases, with 20 bases between. The CDR3 region has the DNA TGTGCCAGCAGTGCCGGACAGTCGTTTTCCTACGAGCAGTTCTTC. Its protein is CASSAGQSFSYEQFF.

Judged by abundance, this clonotype is medium-sized (0.01 to 0.1%). The rearrangement links TRBV10-2 to TRBJ2-3; 7 bases are a match to TRBD2. The junction had 6 bases not matched to a gene; V was cut back by 2 bases and J by 4 bases. The CDR3 is 15 residues long. Germline V CDR1 and CDR2: WSHSY, SAAADI. The CDR3 sequence is CASSESVTSSDTQYF. CDR3 sequence (DNA): TGCGCCAGCAGTGAGAGTGTGACTAGCTCAGATACGCAGTATTTT.

The V gene is TRBV6-1, the J gene TRBJ2-5; D assignment may be TRBD1 or TRBD2 (6 bases each). This CDR3 spans 16 amino acids. With 8 bases removed from V and 11 bases from J, the gap between germline ends came to 30 bases. Germline CDR1 and CDR2: MNHNS and SASEGT. The CDR3 region is CASEGLGGGGQDTQYF. Written as DNA, the CDR3 is TGTGCCAGCGAGGGGCTCGGGGGCGGTGGCCAAGATACGCAGTACTTC.

This clonotype has just a few counts. The chain joins TRBV6-1 to TRBJ2-1; 9 bases are shared with TRBD2. TRBJ2-5 matches the DNA end more closely, so the J call is doubtful. The CDR3 is made up of 13 amino acids. Germline V gives CDR1 MNHNS, CDR2 SASEGT. Here the CDR3 reads CASGRGGEETQYF. CDR3 bases: TGTGCCAGCGGGCGGGGGGGAGAAGAGACCCAGTACTTC.

This clonotype was counted only a few times. V and J are TRBV6-1 and TRBJ1-1; D remains unclear. This CDR3 is 14 amino acids long. Germline CDR1 and CDR2: MNHNS and SASEGT. V lost 2 bases to trimming and J lost 0 bases, with 7 bases between them. The CDR3 DNA follows: TGTGCCAGCAGTGAACCCGCCTTGAACACTGAAGCTTTCTTT. The encoded protein is CASSEPALNTEAFF.

Of note for this clonotype: Likely a read error: the CDR3 ends without its conserved phenylalanine or tryptophan. The limits of the CDR3 on the DNA are not certain, so only TCRdb's listed CDR3 is given. The genes are TRBV10-3 and TRBJ2-3; the table's D call of TRBD1 was not tested on the DNA. Per germline, CDR1 ENHRY and CDR2 SYGVKD. 14 amino acids form the CDR3, both terminal residues included. Here the CDR3 reads CATRQGRGTDTRHL.

The rearrangement uses TRBV6-1 and TRBJ2-4; the D gene could be TRBD1 or TRBD2 (5 bases each). Germline CDR1 MNHNS, CDR2 SASEGT. Trimming removed 7 bases from V and 13 bases from J, with 23 bases in between. The CDR3 spans 14 residues. CDR3 nucleotides: TGTGCCAGCAAAGGGACCATCTCCTACAATGAGCAGTACTTC. Amino acids: CASKGTISYNEQYF.

The chain recombines TRBV6-1 with TRBJ2-1; unclear D gene. The end of the DNA aligns better with TRBJ2-7, so the J call may be wrong. CDR1 is MNHNS, CDR2 SASEGT, per germline. The CDR3 extends over 15 amino acids. The CDR3 reads CASSEAVSDSYEQYF. The CDR3 nucleotides read TGTGCCAGCAGTGAGGCCGTATCCGACTCCTACGAGCAGTACTTC.

In regard to this clonotype: The germline gene is not matched at one end of the junction; a read error may be the cause. The chain combines TRBV10-3 with TRBJ2-3, with D possibly matching TRBD1 (6 bases). The tail of the sequence fits TRBJ2-5 better, so the J call may be wrong. CDR1 is ENHRY, CDR2 SYGVKD, per germline. This CDR3 contains 14 residues. The CDR3 DNA reads as TGTGCGGGGAGTGGGGGCGTCAGCAAAGATACCCAGTACTTC. Protein sequence: CAGSGGVSKDTQYF.

The genes are TRBV6-4 and TRBJ2-3; 10 bases align to TRBD1. J was trimmed by 4 bases and V by 6 bases; bases with no gene match: 4. Germline V gene sequence: CDR1 MRHNA, CDR2 SNTAGT. The CDR3 runs to 14 residues. CDR3 nucleotides: TGTGCCAGCAGCGGGACAGGGGTCGCAGATACGCAGTATTTT. Translating gives CASSGTGVADTQYF.

The chain employs TRBV7-2 and TRBJ2-3; D remains ambiguous. V was shortened by 7 bases and J by 0 bases, with 11 bases between the two germline ends. CDR1 SGHTA and CDR2 FQGNSA come from the germline V gene. The CDR3 covers 14 residues. CDR3 in amino acids: CASTPAISTDTQYF. CDR3 nucleotides: TGTGCCAGCACCCCGGCCATTAGCACAGATACGCAGTATTTT.

V and J are TRBV4-1 and TRBJ2-3, with 10 bases lining up with TRBD2. V trimming: 5 bases; J trimming: 6 bases; junction bases outside the gene matches: 11. CDR1 and CDR2 (germline): MGHRA, YSYEKL. The CDR3 spans 16 residues. CDR3 region: CASSGLAGAVRDTQYF. Written as DNA, the CDR3 is TGCGCCAGCAGCGGCCTAGCGGGAGCCGTCAGGGATACGCAGTATTTT.

The chain joins TRBV7-2 to TRBJ2-5; 12 positions agree with TRBD2. V gave up 0 bases and J gave up 4 bases; unmatched junction bases: 6. The germline gives CDR1 SGHTA, CDR2 FQGNSA. The CDR3 is made up of 17 amino acids. This CDR3 reads CASSLAQLAGGGETQYF. In nucleotides, the CDR3 is TGTGCCAGCAGCTTAGCGCAACTAGCGGGAGGTGGAGAGACCCAGTACTTC.

Remarks on this clonotype: The junction differs from germline at one of its ends, possibly a read error. The chain combines TRBV6-1 with TRBJ2-3; D possibly uses TRBD1 or TRBD2 (5 bases each). The germline V gene encodes CDR1 MNHNS and CDR2 SASEGT. The CDR3 covers 14 residues. The CDR3 region has the DNA TGCGCGGGCAGCCACGCTCTGAGCACCGGGGCGCTGTATTTT. It encodes CAGSHALSTGALYF.